These T cell receptor beta chains were read from a single sample in a study of blood T cell repertoires in COVID-19. Libraries were prepared by immunoSEQ multiplex PCR; TCRdb keeps only in-frame clonotypes and omits some of them. The table lists 150,000 or so clones, roughly 83% of them singletons. The material sequenced was PBMCs or T cells enriched from blood (not recorded which). The source is a man between 70 and 80 years old who had been exposed to COVID-19. Both conserved end residues are part of each CDR3. The order of the fields is V gene, clone size, CDR3 protein. Clone size, where shown, is once, few, many, or a class for clones that have expanded.

V gene: TRBV6-5; clone size: -; CDR3 protein: CASRETNRDGYTF
V gene: TRBV7-8; clone size: few; CDR3 protein: CASTSRGGGRNTEAFF
V gene: TRBV20-1; clone size: -; CDR3 protein: CSAAMAYEQYF
V gene: TRBV7-2; clone size: -; CDR3 protein: CASSGSPTDTQYF
V gene: TRBV21-1; clone size: -; CDR3 protein: CASRKALRDRASPLHF
V gene: TRBV5-1; clone size: -; CDR3 protein: CASSFDGQGGGYTF
V gene: TRBV6-5; clone size: -; CDR3 protein: CASRRQGPGDYGYTF
V gene: TRBV19; clone size: -; CDR3 protein: CASSIWDSLDEAFF
V gene: TRBV24-1; clone size: -; CDR3 protein: CATSDLGLAGEVEQFF
V gene: TRBV19; clone size: -; CDR3 protein: CASSATMNTEAFF
V gene: TRBV9; clone size: -; CDR3 protein: CASSVVANPSGANVLTF
V gene: TRBV3-1/TRBV3-2; clone size: -; CDR3 protein: CASSQDKYGTVVATNEKLFF
V gene: TRBV15; clone size: -; CDR3 protein: CATSSEVGGYTF
V gene: TRBV3-1/TRBV3-2; clone size: -; CDR3 protein: CASSLSGQGDGYTF
V gene: TRBV3-1/TRBV3-2; clone size: -; CDR3 protein: CASSHLGQGNTEAFF
V gene: TRBV19; clone size: -; CDR3 protein: CASSISGVMATEAFF
V gene: TRBV6-2/TRBV6-3; clone size: -; CDR3 protein: CASNPGQGKVYNEQFF
V gene: TRBV28; clone size: -; CDR3 protein: CASSLRGQSSYNSPLHF
V gene: TRBV28; clone size: few; CDR3 protein: CASMREGYNEQFF
V gene: TRBV10-1; clone size: -; CDR3 protein: CASSEGTAGGFEQYF
V gene: TRBV15; clone size: -; CDR3 protein: CATSRLTSGGQETQYF
V gene: TRBV12-3/TRBV12-4; clone size: -; CDR3 protein: CASRRGSQTKLFF
V gene: TRBV19; clone size: -; CDR3 protein: CASSIAQGPNEKLFF
V gene: TRBV5-6; clone size: -; CDR3 protein: CASSLGQLYEQYF
V gene: TRBV7-9; clone size: -; CDR3 protein: CASSFLATLAKNIQYF
V gene: TRBV15; clone size: -; CDR3 protein: CATSRDPSSYEQYF
V gene: TRBV3-1/TRBV3-2; clone size: -; CDR3 protein: CASSQDAGFSPLHF
V gene: TRBV5-1; clone size: -; CDR3 protein: CASSLGLGSGDEQFF
V gene: TRBV1; clone size: -; CDR3 protein: CTSSLRERSNYGYTF
V gene: TRBV5-1; clone size: -; CDR3 protein: CASSTTGGNYGYTF
V gene: TRBV28; clone size: -; CDR3 protein: CASSLFKRTGRSYEQYF
V gene: TRBV7-2; clone size: -; CDR3 protein: CASSPGTGTYNSPLHF
V gene: TRBV28; clone size: -; CDR3 protein: CASSFTRLETQYF
V gene: TRBV2; clone size: -; CDR3 protein: CASSELAIEQYF
V gene: TRBV28; clone size: -; CDR3 protein: CASLQGYTEAFF
V gene: TRBV7-2; clone size: few; CDR3 protein: CASSLNGQDNYGYTF
V gene: TRBV5-1; clone size: -; CDR3 protein: CASSLGQVINQPQHF
V gene: TRBV4-3; clone size: few; CDR3 protein: CASSQTPGTGASEAFF
V gene: TRBV18; clone size: -; CDR3 protein: CASSPPTPRPGNTIYF
V gene: TRBV19; clone size: few; CDR3 protein: CASSIDIRDHYGYTF
V gene: TRBV5-1; clone size: -; CDR3 protein: CASSVALGGAGYGYTF
V gene: TRBV7-2; clone size: -; CDR3 protein: CASSSGLVNTEAFF
V gene: TRBV25-1; clone size: -; CDR3 protein: CASTQTGDAEKLFF